Below, one T cell receptor (beta chain) is given with its context. The data were taken from a study of blood T cell repertoires in COVID-19. Study background: Samples taken during acute and convalescent COVID-19 were collected in the United States, Italy and Spain. PBMCs, B-cell-depleted T cells, or T cells were the source of the cDNA or gDNA that made up the material.

Germline loops: CDR1 SNHLY, CDR2 FYNNEI. The V gene end was trimmed by 6 bases and the J gene end by 8 bases; junction bases not matched to a gene: 7. The CDR3 sequence is 15 residues long. Authors' analysis steps: Reference gene primer amplification gave estimated nucleated cell counts. Sequencing was performed with immunoSEQ multiplex PCR; in TCRdb, only in-frame clones are kept and a portion is missing. V and J calls and clone size are as listed in that table; D and trimming were resolved from the DNA. The sample contains around 75,000 clones, roughly four fifths of which appear only once. The receptor comes from a man aged 45-60 years with COVID-19, enrolled during active disease. Sequencing was performed on peripheral blood. The chain couples TRBV2 to TRBJ2-1; 13 bases agree with TRBD2. The CDR3 DNA sequence: TGTGCCAGCAGCCTACTAGCGGGGGGGCTCTATGAGCAGTTCTTC. Encoded protein: CASSLLAGGLYEQFF. The whole variable domain, remainder taken from reference TRBV2 and TRBJ2-1, is EPEVTQTPSHQVTQMGQEVILRCVPISNHLYFYWYRQILGQKVEFLVSFYNNEISEKSEIFDDQFSVERPDGSNFTLKIRSTKLEDSAMYFCASSLLAGGLYEQFFGPGTRLTVL.